The clone carrying this T cell receptor beta chain was recorded a few times. In germline, CDR1 is SNHLY, CDR2 FYNNEI. The CDR3 runs 15 residues. Trimming removed 6 bases at V and 1 base at J, with 14 bases between. This sample was included in a study of blood T cells in healthy people across ages. A J-beta primer mix and a sample-barcoded 5' primer were used in a second PCR of roughly 6 to 11 cycles. Each sample provided no less than 2.5 million CDR3-containing paired-end reads. TCRdb re-called the 5' RACE reads through MiXCR, storing one row per CDR3 protein. The sample comprises fewer than 1 million distinct CDR3 sequences, about 42% of which are singletons, and under 20% rests with the top ten. The donors, all healthy, were Caucasians living in Russia, aged roughly 6 to 100. Samples each had at least 6 micrograms of total RNA extracted.

The V call is TRBV2, the J call TRBJ2-3, with D perhaps TRBD1 (6 bases). The TCR comes from a man in his sixties in good health. The specimen was blood. The CDR3 nucleotides read TGTGCCAGCAGCGTCATGGGGGCGGGCACAGATACGCAGTATTTT. It is translated as CASSVMGAGTDTQYF.